Following are 3 T cell receptor beta chains from one sample sequenced in a study of blood T cell repertoires in COVID-19. Only in-frame clones appear in the TCRdb table, and some are missing; sequencing was by immunoSEQ multiplex PCR. The sample lists roughly 300,000 clones; almost 85% were seen once. The specimen was peripheral blood. These receptors all stem from a human donor in a cohort sampled during active COVID-19.

This clone occurred many times. The chain joins TRBV4-2 to TRBJ2-1; a possible D gene is TRBD2 (6 bases). V was cut by 2 bases and J by 4 bases, with 9 bases left in between. This CDR3 spans 14 amino acids. CDR1 is LGHNA, CDR2 YNFKEQ, per germline. CDR3 residues: CASSQLGSYNEQFF. CDR3 nucleotide sequence: TGTGCCAGCAGCCAACTCGGGAGTTACAATGAGCAGTTCTTC.

This clone has more than one count but fewer than ten. The chain carries TRBV9 and TRBJ1-6; no clear D. Germline V CDR1 and CDR2: SGDLS, YYNGEE. There are 12 residues in the CDR3. V lost 3 bases and J 10 bases, leaving 8 bases between the germline ends. CDR3 nucleotide sequence: TGTGCCAGCAGCGAACTAGGCTCACCCCTCCACTTT. Translation gives CASSELGSPLHF. Filled out from reference TRBV9 and TRBJ1-6, the complete variable domain reads DSGVTQTPKHLITATGQRVTLRCSPRSGDLSVYWYQQSLDQGLQFLIQYYNGEERAKGNILERFSAQQFPDLHSELNLSSLELGDSALYFCASSELGSPLHFGNGTRLTVT.

This clone appeared once. The genes are TRBV6-1 and TRBJ1-1, with TRBD1 identical over 7 bases. The CDR3 is made up of 14 amino acids. The germline V gene has CDR1 MNHNS and CDR2 SASEGT. Losses at the gene ends were 1 base for V and 5 bases for J; bases not matched to a gene: 4. Here the CDR3 reads CASSEGGRGTEAFF. The CDR3 DNA sequence: TGTGCCAGCAGTGAAGGGGGCAGGGGGACTGAAGCTTTCTTT.